This TCR beta chain was identified in a study of cytomegalovirus exposure and HLA in healthy donors. General study points: TRBV6-2, TRBV6-3 and other indistinguishable V segments were excluded.

Worth noting for this clone: Its antigen is not known.

This CDR3 is built from 13 residues. Per germline, CDR1 LNHDA and CDR2 SQIVND (reference sequence). V shed 5 bases, J shed 1 base, and the junction held 0 bases outside the gene matches. The primer mix had 60 Vbeta and 13 Jbeta primers. Produced via immunoSEQ multiplex PCR; TCRdb's table is partial and in-frame only. This repertoire includes under 40,000 clones. The receptor's source is a middle-aged woman in good health and CMV-seropositive. This rearrangement joins TRBV19 to TRBJ2-5; 8 bases agree with TRBD1. Sequenced: PBMCs. For the CDR3, the DNA is TGTGCCAGTAGTGACAGGGGCCAAGAGACCCAGTACTTC. It specifies CASSDRGQETQYF.